The present entry profiles one T cell receptor beta chain with its context. The data were produced by immunoSEQ multiplex PCR, yet TCRdb's version contains in-frame clones alone and is incomplete. Altogether about 120,000 clones are present, nearly 90% being singletons, with the ten largest covering roughly 4%. The germline CDR1 and CDR2 sequences are SGHRS and YFSETQ. The ends were cut back, 0 bases at V and 6 bases at J, with 19 bases in the middle. The CDR3 is made up of 16 amino acids. This specimen comes from a study of blood T cell repertoires in COVID-19. The sequence was collected from an older woman with COVID-19, enrolled during active disease. Sequencing was carried out using peripheral blood. J is TRBJ2-7 and V is TRBV5-1; D is perhaps TRBD1 (7 bases). CDR3 DNA sequence: TGCGCCAGCAGCTTGGGATTGCCGGGACAGCGGGTCGAGCAGTACTTC. It codes for CASSLGLPGQRVEQYF.